This TCR beta chain was recovered during a study of cytomegalovirus exposure and HLA in healthy donors (dated by TCRdb to 2017 to 2019). Describing the broader study: In an earlier analysis of roughly 500 of the donors, around 300 Gb of sequence data and approximately 100 million unique TCR beta sequences from some 170 million T cells were reported. Rather than using new phenotypic data, the later analysis identified candidate immune exposures from TCR beta sequences and from how often those sequences occurred across donors. To predict cytomegalovirus infection status, the study brought together high-throughput TCR immunosequencing, statistical association of individual TCRs with disease status, and machine learning. An early release that covered some 640 HLA-typed donors contained approximately 300 gigabases of sequencing data and around 85 million unique TCR sequences. Donor age, sex, ethnicity and CMV serostatus were collected together with the repertoire data. An earlier analysis of around 640 of the donors used high-throughput TCR beta sequencing to judge whether each TCR beta V gene segment behaved as functional or pseudogenic. HLA typing covered class I and class II loci at four-digit resolution. The number of typed donors differed by locus: about 620-630 for A, B, C, DRB1 and DQB1; some 500 for DQA1; fewer than 610 for DPA1; and about 450 for DPB1. A later analysis re-examined previously published TCR beta repertoires from more than 650 donors and added high-resolution HLA genotyping to investigate patterns of TCR occurrence. A later genetic analysis took genome-wide SNP genotypes for about three fifths of the 666 donors and used that subset as a discovery cohort. On average, 235,054 unique TCR beta nucleotide sequences were sequenced per donor among several hundred genotyped donors of the cohort, with roughly 19% of those sequences being non-productive. The study aimed to test whether signatures of past pathogen exposure could be identified by cataloging public T cell receptors. The T cell repertoires of around 670 subjects were profiled by immunosequencing and related to cytomegalovirus serostatus. In addition to the first cohort of 650 to 800 subjects, a separate validation cohort of 100 to 150 different subjects was used. Because of strong linkage in the cohort, a few DR-DQ haplotypes were treated as single units for association and clustering. The genetic ancestry cluster associated with self-reported Caucasian donors included 65% to 90% of the approximately 430 genotyped donors. All discovery cohort repertoires had been generated using a single sequencing platform. Points the paper makes about the study in general: The authors suggested that the approach could potentially be extended to other disease states and immunological phenotypes. The earlier analysis of almost 600 of the donors excluded over 15 rarely observed V segments, including chromosome 9 orphons, because counts were too low. In vitro tests confirmed that a few of the cytomegalovirus-associated TCR beta chains recognize cytomegalovirus antigens. Because HLA typing was unavailable for some donors at each locus, only the typed subset was used in association tests. A later analysis found that most CMV-associated TCR beta chains appeared HLA-restricted, with HLA associations seemingly driven largely by CMV exposure. The study listed 150 to 200 TCR beta chains as associated with cytomegalovirus. A later analysis associated 16,951 TCR beta sequences with specific HLA alleles at a false discovery rate of 0.05. A further reported finding was that TCR beta sequences accurately predicted the HLA-A and HLA-B alleles for most subjects in the first cohort. Assigning TCR associations to individual alleles was difficult when HLA alleles, especially DR and DQ, strongly co-occurred. In a later genetic analysis, fewer N-insertions in productive TCRs were reported among donors in an Asian-associated ancestry cluster than the roughly 670-donor mean. A later analysis found that TCR association rates varied across HLA loci, with DRB1 alleles showing the most associated TCRs and HLA-C alleles the fewest. An association between a missense DCLRE1C variant and V-gene and J-gene trimming of TCR beta chains was found in a later genetic analysis and replicated in an independent cohort. In this cohort, only TCR beta chains were sequenced, and detectable features were limited by the absence of alpha or paired-chain data. The classifier was reported to diagnose cytomegalovirus status with high specificity and sensitivity in both the original and validation cohorts. Roughly uniform sequencing depth across donors was assumed in presence/absence analyses, although this assumption may not hold. A group of highly shared sequence variants was considered likely to be a technical artifact of the sequencing pipeline. Linkage disequilibrium might explain the correlated functional status among segregating V segments, but an unknown experimental factor could not be ruled out. According to a later analysis, parvovirus B19, influenza, CMV and Epstein-Barr virus appeared linked to several top co-occurrence clusters. CMV serostatus was the only immune exposure information available for the cohort. Because the 87-base-pair reads could not distinguish some IMGT-functional V segments, including TRBV6-2 and TRBV6-3, those segments were excluded. An earlier analysis of approximately 600 of the donors showed that most TCR beta V segments appeared in productive rearrangements either about 90% or about 30% of the time, which broadly matched IMGT annotations. In a later analysis, HLA-associated TCR beta chains showed more clonal expansion and lower generation probabilities than non-associated chains that were equally common. While some public TCRs were present in many individuals, most TCR sequences turned up only very rarely across donors.

On this clone: The specificity of this receptor is unknown. Per-base qualities were not stored, and no clone one base away is much larger.

Library prep was done by the immunoSEQ multiplex PCR assay. For the multiplex PCR, a mixture combining 60 forward primers for TCR Vbeta segments and 13 reverse primers for TCR Jbeta segments was used. A multiplex PCR assay on genomic DNA amplified the CDR3 region of rearranged TCR beta genes. On the Illumina HiSeq System, the amplified TCR beta libraries were sequenced as 87-base-pair reads. Per the source publication's procedure: A later analysis counted tens of millions of unique TCR beta chains across the 666 repertoires, and some 11 million of these chains were shared by at least two donors. Raw reads were error-corrected and collapsed into unique sequences by a nearest-neighbor algorithm in which closely related sequences were merged to remove PCR and sequencing errors. To assign V, D and J gene segments, CDR3 sequences were aligned to IMGT reference sequences. For a sequence to be retained, a match of at least six nucleotides to both a V gene segment and a J gene segment was required. Rearrangements were classified as productive when the CDR3 lacked stop codons and remained in frame with V and J, and all other rearrangements were classified as non-productive. Following IMGT convention, CDR3 was defined as the stretch from the second conserved V-encoded cysteine up to the conserved J-encoded phenylalanine. The earlier analysis of 500 to 650 of the donors excluded any sequence lacking an unambiguous match to a single V gene segment. In an earlier analysis of approximately 610 of the donors, V segments were called functional above 56.7% productive rearrangements and were called segregating when the between-donor standard deviation exceeded 5%. A statistical classification framework was built to diagnose cytomegalovirus status from the catalog of TCR beta chain sequences. In a later analysis, V and J genes were assigned by comparing TCR nucleotide sequences against IMGT/GENE-DB human TR gene sequences. The TCRdist pipeline was used in a later analysis to assign CDR3 sequences and most-parsimonious VDJ recombination scenarios. In a later analysis, each TCR beta chain was defined by its CDR3 amino acid sequence together with its V-gene family, and reads without a unique V-gene family were excluded. In a later analysis, nearly 600 highly shared, low-generation-probability nucleotide sequences were removed to address suspected cross-contamination and a sequencing artifact. In a later analysis, a clonal expansion index for each public chain was calculated from normalized within-repertoire ranks of inferred template counts. Generation probabilities in a later analysis came from a VDJ recombination model fitted to out-of-frame rearrangements, and those results were checked against IGoR. Hypergeometric tests were used in a later analysis to score TCR-TCR, TCR-HLA and TCR-CMV co-occurrence, with a repertoire-size bias correction applied to the TCR pairs. A later analysis estimated false discovery rates by permuting HLA or CMV assignments 20 times. In a later analysis, co-occurring TCRs were grouped with DBSCAN, and TCRdist sequence similarity was added when clustering was performed within HLA-allele-positive subsets. Repertoires with fewer than 30,000 or more than 120,000 public chains, plus five repertoires with anomalous nucleotide sharing, were excluded from co-occurrence clustering. TCRdb limited this immuneACCESS table to in-frame rearrangements with V and J called. A share of clones is missing; checked studies link under half to unresolved V genes, and the rest is unexplained. V, J and clone size derive from that table, while D and trimming were established from the DNA sequence. The sample yields 85,000 to 95,000 clones; 60% to 80% were counted once. Jointly, the top ten make up about 5.9% of the sample.

From a lookup of the germline V gene, CDR1 and CDR2 are MDHEN and SYDVKM. V lost 6 bases and J lost 2 bases, and the count of bases not matched to a germline gene is 2. Measured from the cysteine to the phenylalanine, the CDR3 is 13 residues long. Only CDR3 DNA is held: 39 bases, read in frame from base 1. The cohort was made up of approximately 670 healthy bone marrow donors. All cohort members were sampled while nominally healthy, although unrecorded immune exposures were likely present. The donor was CMV seronegative and belonged to the group of 320 or so seronegative cohort members. Each donor provided a peripheral blood sample, and peripheral blood mononuclear cells were used for TCR beta sequencing. Genomic DNA extraction from the blood cell samples was performed with the Qiagen DNeasy Blood Extraction Kit.

Here the chain combines TRBV28 and TRBJ2-7; 9 central nucleotides agree with TRBD1. The sample consisted of PBMCs. The clonotype comes from a woman between 25 and 40 years old in good health and CMV-seronegative. The nucleotide sequence reads TGTGCCAGCAGAAGACAGGGGGCCTACGAGCAGTACTTC. Its protein product is CASRRQGAYEQYF.